This TCR beta chain was identified during a study of tumor-infiltrating lymphocytes in primary liver carcinoma (dated by TCRdb to 2016 to 2017). For the wider study: Hepatocellular carcinoma (four) or combined HCC and intrahepatic cholangiocarcinoma (one) was present in the five patients, who were three men and two women aged 30 to 69 years. The five patients had tumors staged T1-T3 N0M0, with maximum diameters ranging from about 4.2 to 10 cm. Roughly 3.5 to 8 million productive TCRbeta reads were obtained per sample, and no significant difference in read depth was found between tissue types. Across five regions of each liver tumor, along with adjacent normal tissue and blood, the study brought together TCRbeta repertoire sequencing, expression microarrays and whole-exome sequencing. A total of about 35 specimens from 5 patients, comprising 25 or so tumor regions, 5 adjacent noncancerous liver tissues and 5 peripheral blood samples, were covered by TCRbeta repertoire sequencing. To link TCRbeta repertoire diversity with the local molecular phenotype, the 25 or so tumor region samples were profiled using Agilent mRNA microarrays. Reproducibility between technical replicate repertoires was high, with correlation coefficients above 0.95 and mean shared-clone rates about 0.9.

Total RNA and DNA were co-extracted from around 18-30 mg of bulk tissue with the AllPrep DNA/RNA mini kit, without cell sorting. Between late 2015 and March 2016, roughly 5 patients in China with histopathologically diagnosed primary liver carcinoma had their tumors surgically resected. At the time of sampling, the patients were treatment-naive and had chronic HBV infection. Five spatially separated regions were sampled from each tumor: the superior, inferior, left-lateral and right-lateral poles, plus the tumor centre. More than 80% viable tumor cells were found by histology in every tumor sample. Fresh tumor and adjacent tissue pieces were bisected, with one half stored in RNAlater at -80 degrees C and the other half sent for histology. As for this clonotype: The specificity of this receptor is unknown. Compared with germline, one end of the junction differs, possibly owing to a read error.

Starting from 450 to 500 ng total RNA, TCRbeta-specific cDNA was produced by reverse transcription with a constant-region primer and ProtoScript II reverse transcriptase. Construction of the TCRbeta libraries relied on three nested rounds of multiplex PCR, following a slightly modified ARM-PCR procedure. Each of the first two PCR rounds ran for 9 to 10 cycles using multiplex TRBV1-TRBV30 forward primers together with a Cbeta reverse primer. Sample barcodes and Illumina adapters were added in a final 25-cycle PCR with Deep VentR polymerase. Amplicons of 200-500 bp were gel-purified with a QIAquick gel extraction kit before sequencing. The TCRbeta amplicons were sequenced with 250-bp paired-end reads on an Illumina HiSeq 2500. The source study handled its data this way. Quality trimming of reads was performed with Trimmomatic v0.33, and paired reads were merged with FLASH v1.2.11 so that full CDR3 sequences could be recovered. V, D and J germline segments were assigned to the rearranged TCRbeta sequences using MiGEC v1.2.1b. Clonotype statistics, along with Shannon-Wiener diversity indices, were calculated using VDJtools v1.0.0. Except for diversity analysis, only each sample's 250 most abundant clonotypes were used in subsequent analyses to reduce sampling bias. TCRdb's own reprocessing of the public reads used fastp at Q25 and MiXCR and kept productive beta chains. Each CDR3 protein gets just one entry, which takes the most common genes and DNA from the rows behind it. TCRdb's processing, not the authors' own work, is the source of the V and J calls. The sample includes some 120,000 distinct CDR3 sequences, with 60% to 80% observed a single time. Jointly, the top ten make up approximately 8% of the sample.

CDR1 is given as SGHAT and CDR2 as FQNNGV, both from the germline V gene. The CDR3 covers 11 residues, taking in both the cysteine and the phenylalanine. Only the CDR3 region is kept as DNA, spanning 33 bases read in frame from base 1. The paper as a whole reports these results and caveats: Because only the TCR beta chain was sequenced and unpaired alpha chains were not captured, true repertoire diversity is likely underestimated. Comparison of CD4+ and CD8+ T cell repertoires was precluded by the use of bulk unsorted samples. Only a few patients were included in the study, and the authors note that the findings should be validated in a larger study. Pairs of tumor regions showed greater repertoire overlap (mean roughly 35%) than tumor-adjacent pairs (approximately 17%) or tumor-blood pairs (roughly 14%), which is consistent with antigen-driven expansion. Only about 8-24% of top clones were present in all five regions of a tumor, suggesting spatial heterogeneity of tumor-infiltrating T cells. The top 250 clones accounted for a significantly greater share of the repertoire in tumors than in blood (p = 0.039).

This receptor was identified in a woman in her sixties or seventies with primary liver carcinoma and hepatitis B virus infection. In this chain, TRBV11-2 is recombined with TRBJ2-1; no D gene can be assigned with confidence. Sample: liver tumor tissue from sampling region 3. The sample's cell subset or site label, in plain terms: tumor region T3, left-lateral pole. Here the CDR3 is given as CASSLDRVTLF. The DNA reads TGTGCCAGTAGCTTAGATCGGGTTACGCTCTTC. The variable domain in full, with residues beyond the CDR3 obtained from the reference TRBV11-2 and TRBJ2-1 genes, is EAGVAQSPRYKIIEKRQSVAFWCNPISGHATLYWYQQILGQGPKLLIQFQNNGVVDDSQLPKDRFSAERLKGVDSTLKIQPAKLEDSAVYLCASSLDRVTLFGPGTRLTVL.